Listed below are T cell receptor beta chains from one sample, sequenced in a study of T cell changes during pregnancy in multiple sclerosis. TCRdb's table, derived via immunoSEQ multiplex PCR, lists solely in-frame clones and lacks some. The sample consists of around 32,000 clones, roughly nine tenths of them appearing once. The specimen comprised CD8+ T cells from peripheral blood mononuclear cells, sampled in the third trimester of pregnancy. The receptors here all came from a female donor with multiple sclerosis, enrolled in a pregnancy study. Each CDR3 is given with its conserved first and last residue. Each record gives: V gene, D gene, J gene, clone size, CDR3 protein, CDR3 DNA. A D gene is named only where the DNA matches it firmly. Size is stated for part of the rows, as once, few or many counts, or as a class when the clone is expanded.

V: TRBV19
D: .
J: TRBJ1-1
size: .
CDR3: CASSMGGKEAFF
DNA: TGTGCCAGTAGTATGGGGGGGAAAGAAGCTTTCTTT

V: TRBV7-9
D: TRBD1
J: TRBJ2-7
size: .
CDR3: CASSSPGDRTYEQYF
DNA: TGTGCCAGCAGCTCGCCCGGGGACAGGACCTACGAGCAGTACTTC

V: TRBV2
D: .
J: TRBJ2-3
size: .
CDR3: CASSEVGGSTDTQYF
DNA: TGTGCCAGCAGTGAGGTCGGCGGTAGCACAGATACGCAGTATTTT

V: TRBV7-3
D: TRBD2
J: TRBJ2-1
size: once
CDR3: CASSHKLREGLNEQFF
DNA: TGTGCCAGCAGTCATAAGTTACGGGAGGGCCTCAATGAGCAGTTCTTC

V: TRBV28
D: TRBD1
J: TRBJ2-5
size: .
CDR3: CASSDRGLKETQYF
DNA: TGTGCCAGCAGTGACAGGGGGCTTAAAGAGACCCAGTACTTC

V: TRBV7-2
D: TRBD2
J: TRBJ2-1
size: .
CDR3: CASILNSGGTLNNEQFF
DNA: TGTGCCAGCATCCTTAATAGCGGGGGAACCCTAAACAATGAGCAGTTCTTC

V: TRBV4-1
D: TRBD1
J: TRBJ1-2
size: once
CDR3: CASGTGAVQSNYGYTF
DNA: TGCGCCTCCGGGACAGGGGCAGTACAGTCTAACTATGGCTACACCTTC

V: TRBV7-6
D: TRBD1
J: TRBJ2-7
size: .
CDR3: CASSLGQVYEQYF
DNA: TGTGCCAGCAGCCTGGGACAGGTCTACGAGCAGTACTTC

V: TRBV9
D: .
J: TRBJ1-1
size: .
CDR3: CASSPNRANTEAFF
DNA: TGTGCCAGCAGCCCAAACAGGGCAAACACTGAAGCTTTCTTT

V: TRBV7-6
D: .
J: TRBJ2-1
size: .
CDR3: CASSSGRGSERFRNEQFF
DNA: TGTGCCAGCAGCTCCGGAAGAGGGTCCGAGCGGTTCAGGAATGAGCAGTTCTTC

V: TRBV4-1
D: .
J: TRBJ2-7
size: .
CDR3: CASSQHGAYEQYF
DNA: TGCGCCAGCAGCCAACATGGAGCGTACGAGCAGTACTTC

V: TRBV7-6
D: .
J: TRBJ2-6
size: .
CDR3: CASSSNSGANVLTF
DNA: TGTGCCAGCAGCTCTAACTCTGGGGCCAACGTCCTGACTTTC

V: TRBV27
D: .
J: TRBJ2-2
size: once
CDR3: CASAGTGTGELFF
DNA: TGTGCCAGCGCTGGAACGGGGACCGGGGAGCTGTTTTTT

V: TRBV28
D: TRBD2
J: TRBJ2-3
size: .
CDR3: CASSLLTSVIGTDTQYF
DNA: TGTGCCAGCAGTTTATTGACTAGCGTGATCGGCACAGATACGCAGTATTTT

V: TRBV28
D: TRBD2
J: TRBJ2-3
size: few
CDR3: CASSLGLAGGTSTDTQYF
DNA: TGTGCCAGCAGTTTGGGTCTAGCGGGGGGAACTAGCACAGATACGCAGTATTTT

V: TRBV9
D: .
J: TRBJ1-3
size: few
CDR3: CASSVSGGNTIYF
DNA: TGTGCCAGCAGCGTATCGGGTGGAAACACCATATATTTT

V: TRBV18
D: .
J: TRBJ2-3
size: .
CDR3: CASSPPPIPRTEAIDTQYF
DNA: TGTGCCAGCTCACCGCCCCCTATTCCCCGGACAGAAGCAATAGATACGCAGTATTTT

V: TRBV7-9
D: .
J: TRBJ1-1
size: .
CDR3: CASSKNTEAFF
DNA: TGTGCCAGCAGTAAGAACACTGAAGCTTTCTTT

V: TRBV6-5
D: .
J: TRBJ1-3
size: .
CDR3: CASSYYAGNTIYF
DNA: TGTGCCAGCAGTTACTATGCGGGAAACACCATATATTTT

V: TRBV6-1
D: TRBD1
J: TRBJ2-7
size: .
CDR3: CASSSRDRALYEQYF
DNA: TGTGCCAGCAGTTCCCGGGACAGGGCACTATACGAGCAGTACTTC

V: TRBV7-9
D: .
J: TRBJ2-5
size: few
CDR3: CASSPATTPRETQYF
DNA: TGTGCCAGCAGCCCCGCGACGACCCCGCGGGAGACCCAGTACTTC

V: TRBV14
D: TRBD1
J: TRBJ1-1
size: .
CDR3: CASSHIQGDLVNTEAFF
DNA: TGTGCCAGCAGCCACATACAGGGGGATTTAGTGAACACTGAAGCTTTCTTT

V: TRBV6-5
D: .
J: TRBJ1-4
size: .
CDR3: CASSKTWGLSEKLFF
DNA: TGTGCCAGCAGTAAAACATGGGGGCTTTCCGAAAAACTGTTTTTT

V: TRBV4-1
D: .
J: TRBJ2-3
size: .
CDR3: CASSQWLGGGDTQYF
DNA: TGCGCCAGCAGCCAATGGCTAGGGGGTGGAGATACGCAGTATTTT

V: TRBV6-1
D: TRBD1
J: TRBJ1-1
size: .
CDR3: CASSEGEGTGGTEAFF
DNA: TGTGCCAGCAGTGAAGGCGAAGGGACAGGGGGCACTGAAGCTTTCTTT

V: TRBV5-6
D: TRBD1
J: TRBJ1-1
size: .
CDR3: CASSSDREPNEAFF
DNA: TGTGCCAGCAGCAGCGACAGGGAACCTAATGAAGCTTTCTTT

V: TRBV27
D: .
J: TRBJ2-7
size: .
CDR3: CATPPALTDPTYEQYF
DNA: TGTGCCACCCCCCCAGCTCTGACAGACCCGACCTACGAGCAGTACTTC

V: TRBV27
D: TRBD2
J: TRBJ2-7
size: once
CDR3: CASSLQGLVVYEQYF
DNA: TGTGCCAGCAGTCTACAGGGACTAGTGGTCTACGAGCAGTACTTC

V: TRBV15
D: .
J: TRBJ2-7
size: .
CDR3: CATSRGTTNSYEQYF
DNA: TGTGCCACCAGCAGAGGGACAACAAACTCCTACGAGCAGTACTTC

V: TRBV6-6
D: TRBD1
J: TRBJ1-6
size: few
CDR3: CASTDRATPLHF
DNA: TGTGCCAGCACGGACAGGGCGACACCCCTCCACTTT